These 23 T cell receptor beta chains originate from one sample sequenced in a study of cytomegalovirus exposure and HLA in healthy donors. This PCR relied on a set of 60 Vbeta primers and 13 Jbeta primers. Only in-frame clones appear in the TCRdb table, and some are missing; sequencing was by immunoSEQ multiplex PCR. The table includes about 83,000 clones, around 81% detected once. The sequencing sample was made of PBMCs. The receptors stem from a woman aged 30 to 39 in good health and CMV-seronegative.

V usage is TRBV7-9 and J usage is TRBJ2-7; 11 bases align to TRBD1. V shed 5 bases and J 5 bases; nucleotides not matched to a gene: 11. The CDR3 sequence is 16 residues long. The germline CDR1 and CDR2 sequences are SEHNR and FQNEAQ (reference sequence). The CDR3: CASSPQGQGAFHEQYF. The CDR3 DNA reads TGTGCCAGCAGCCCGCAAGGACAGGGGGCGTTTCACGAGCAGTACTTC.

This clone appeared a single time. The chain employs TRBV6-6 and TRBJ2-2; maybe TRBD2 (6 bases). Trimming shortened V by 5 bases and J by 4 bases, and 8 bases separated the two germline ends. Germline CDR1 reads MNHNY; CDR2 reads SVGAGI (reference sequence). This CDR3 is built from 13 residues. The CDR3 region is CASSRGSTGELFF. The CDR3 DNA reads TGTGCCAGCAGTCGGGGGAGCACCGGGGAGCTGTTTTTT.

This clone has just one count. The V gene is TRBV4-2, the J gene TRBJ1-3; D call uncertain. Trimming pared 0 bases from V and 8 bases from J, leaving 5 bases between. Germline values: CDR1 LGHNA, CDR2 YNFKEQ. The CDR3 covers 12 residues. The CDR3 loop is CASSQDFDTIYF. The CDR3 nucleotides read TGTGCCAGCAGCCAAGACTTTGACACCATATATTTT.

The rearrangement joins TRBV30 to TRBJ1-2, with D maybe TRBD1 (6 bases). Germline V CDR1 and CDR2: GTSNPN, SVGIG (reference sequence). V lost 2 bases and J 8 bases, leaving 15 bases between the germline ends. The CDR3 contains 13 residues. CDR3 bases: TGTGCCTGGAGTACGGGGGGCGCTAGAGGCTACACCTTC. It encodes CAWSTGGARGYTF.

This clone was found once. The chain uses TRBV28 and TRBJ2-7; tentatively, D is TRBD1 (6 bases). This CDR3 has 13 residues. CDR1 is MDHEN and CDR2 is SYDVKM in the germline V gene. Trimming removed 5 bases from V and 5 bases from J, with 13 bases in between. The CDR3 bases are TGTGCCAGCAGTCTCCCAGGGGTCGACGAGCAGTACTTC. This sequence encodes CASSLPGVDEQYF.

The V gene is TRBV6-4, the J gene TRBJ2-1, with 10 positions matching TRBD2. Germline V gene data show CDR1 as MRHNA and CDR2 as SNTAGT. Trimming removed 5 bases from V and 7 bases from J; junction bases left unmatched: 8. This CDR3 contains 15 residues. The CDR3 spells CASSPASGSTNEQFF. DNA of the CDR3: TGTGCCAGCAGTCCAGCTAGCGGGAGCACAAATGAGCAGTTCTTC.

The CDR3, as DNA: TGTGCCAGCAGCTTAGCGCTTTTACTAGCGGGAGGGCAAGAGACCCAGTACTTC. Its protein is CASSLALLLAGGQETQYF. The chain recombines TRBV7-6 with TRBJ2-5; 13 bases are shared with TRBD2. CDR1 SGHVS and CDR2 FNYEAQ come from the germline V gene. The CDR3 covers 18 residues. J lost 2 bases, V lost 0 bases, and 6 bases had no gene match.

V gene TRBV19 combines with J gene TRBJ1-1; no reliable D call. The CDR3 has 14 residues. V lost 6 bases and J lost 0, with 11 bases in between. Germline V CDR1 and CDR2: LNHDA, SQIVND (reference sequence). CDR3 loop: CASSERALNTEAFF. In DNA form, the CDR3 reads TGTGCCAGTAGCGAGCGGGCCTTGAACACTGAAGCTTTCTTT.

Here the CDR3 reads CAHRTGNSNQPQHF. DNA for the CDR3: TGTGCCCATCGGACAGGGAATAGCAATCAGCCCCAGCATTTT. The rearrangement joins TRBV28 to TRBJ1-5, with TRBD1 matching 8 bases. Germline CDR1 MDHEN, CDR2 SYDVKM. The CDR3 is 14 amino acids. Losses at the gene ends were 11 bases for V and 0 bases for J; bases not matched to a gene: 6.

CDR3 coding DNA: TGTGCCAGCTCACCCCGACAGCCCGAAAAACTGTTTTTT. Translating it yields CASSPRQPEKLFF. This chain joins TRBV18 and TRBJ1-4, with a weak D call TRBD1 (5 bases). The V end lost 3 bases, the J end lost 8 bases, and 10 bases lay between the germline ends. Germline CDR1 reads KGHSH; CDR2 reads LQKENI. CDR3 length: 13 amino acids.

This chain links TRBV7-9 with TRBJ2-7; TRBD1 agrees at 8 bases. This CDR3 is 14 amino acids long. CDR1 is SEHNR and CDR2 is FQNEAQ in the germline V gene (reference sequence). V trimming: 7 bases; J trimming: 3 bases; junction bases outside the gene matches: 8. The CDR3 bases are TGTGCCAGCACCCCGGACAGGGTTGGCTACGAGCAGTACTTC. This translates into CASTPDRVGYEQYF.

V gene TRBV14 combines with J gene TRBJ2-2; no definite D call. The CDR3 runs to 12 residues. Germline values: CDR1 SGHDN, CDR2 FVKESK. V lost 4 bases and J lost 7, with 7 bases in between. CDR3: CASSPPYGELFF. The CDR3 bases are TGTGCCAGCAGCCCTCCCTACGGGGAGCTGTTTTTT.

Note on this clone: The same CDR3 is also encoded by other DNA sequences in this sample. The genes are TRBV18 and TRBJ2-7; maybe TRBD1 (6 bases). The germline V gene has CDR1 KGHSH and CDR2 LQKENI. Trimming removed 3 bases from V and 2 bases from J, with 14 bases in between. The CDR3 runs to 15 residues. CDR3 sequence: CASSPGRTATYEQYF. The DNA for the CDR3 is TGTGCCAGCTCACCGGGCAGGACAGCTACCTACGAGCAGTACTTC.

V usage is TRBV10-2 and J usage is TRBJ1-1; 8 bases map to TRBD1. This CDR3 contains 11 residues. Trimming removed 6 bases from V and 7 bases from J; junction bases left unmatched: 1. Germline loops: CDR1 WSHSY, CDR2 SAAADI. In DNA, the CDR3 is TGCGCCAGCAGAGGACAGGGTGAAGCTTTCTTT. Translation gives CASRGQGEAFF.

The chain uses TRBV7-9 and TRBJ1-5; unclear D gene. Germline V gene data show CDR1 as SEHNR and CDR2 as FQNEAQ (reference sequence). Trimming shortened V by 6 bases and J by 1 base, and 7 bases separated the two germline ends. The CDR3 runs to 13 residues. This chain's CDR3 is CASSAASNQPQHF. The CDR3 nucleotides read TGTGCCAGCAGTGCGGCCAGCAATCAGCCCCAGCATTTT.

This rearrangement joins TRBV25-1 to TRBJ2-5, with a possible D match to TRBD2 (7 bases). This CDR3 contains 15 residues. Germline assignment: CDR1 MGHDK and CDR2 SYGVNS. V gave up 4 bases and J gave up 3 bases, with 15 bases separating them. This CDR3 is CASSAGGGFKETQYF. In nucleotides, the CDR3 is TGTGCCAGCAGTGCGGGGGGCGGGTTCAAAGAGACCCAGTACTTC. The entire variable domain, with the rest obtained from reference TRBV25-1 and TRBJ2-5, is as follows: EADIYQTPRYLVIGTGKKITLECSQTMGHDKMYWYQQDPGMELHLIHYSYGVNSTEKGDLSSESTVSRIRTEHFPLTLESARPSHTSQYLCASSAGGGFKETQYFGPGTRLLVL.

The V gene is TRBV11-3, the J gene TRBJ2-1; 10 bases fit TRBD1. V gave up 1 base and J gave up 6 bases; unmatched junction bases: 3. The CDR3 has 15 residues. Germline CDR1 and CDR2: SGHNT and YENEEA. CDR3 sequence (DNA): TGTGCCAGCAGCTTAGTGGGGACAGGGGTCAATGAGCAGTTCTTC. Its protein is CASSLVGTGVNEQFF. The variable domain in full, completed from reference TRBV11-3 and TRBJ2-1, reads EAGVVQSPRYKIIEKKQPVAFWCNPISGHNTLYWYLQNLGQGPELLIRYENEEAVDDSQLPKDRFSAERLKGVDSTLKIQPAELGDSAVYLCASSLVGTGVNEQFFGPGTRLTVL.

The count of this clone is one. This chain connects TRBV28 to TRBJ1-5, with TRBD1 matching 7 bases. The germline V gene has CDR1 MDHEN and CDR2 SYDVKM. J lost 9 bases, V lost 4 bases, and 9 bases had no gene match. There are 14 residues in the CDR3. This CDR3 is CASSSDRVGRPQHF. CDR3 nucleotides: TGTGCCAGCAGTTCCGACAGGGTCGGCCGGCCCCAGCATTTT.

The chain carries TRBV19 and TRBJ1-1; D may be TRBD1 (6 bases). V lost 7 bases to trimming and J lost 10 bases, with 13 bases between them. The CDR3 spans 11 residues. Per the germline V gene, CDR1 is LNHDA and CDR2 is SQIVND (reference sequence). The CDR3 sequence is CASTKQGRAFF. The CDR3, as DNA: TGTGCCAGTACCAAACAGGGACGAGCTTTCTTT.

In this sample, this clone turned up once. V is TRBV27 and J is TRBJ2-2, with 7 bases fitting TRBD1. This CDR3 has 13 amino acids. V lost 6 bases to trimming and J lost 6 bases; unmatched junction nucleotides: 4. The germline V gene has CDR1 MNHEY and CDR2 SMNVEV (reference sequence). This CDR3 is CASSTQGPGELFF. CDR3 sequence (DNA): TGTGCCAGCAGCACACAGGGGCCCGGGGAGCTGTTTTTT.

This sequence joins TRBV18 and TRBJ2-7, with TRBD2 matching 8 bases. With 4 bases clipped from V and 4 bases from J, the junction kept 6 bases outside the gene matches. The CDR3 consists of 14 residues. Per germline, CDR1 KGHSH and CDR2 LQKENI. CDR3 DNA: TGTGCCAGCTCACGCCCAGGCGGGGGGTACGAGCAGTACTTC. Its translation: CASSRPGGGYEQYF.

This clone was found a few times. The rearrangement uses TRBV10-3 and TRBJ1-4; 10 positions match TRBD1. V dropped 5 bases and J dropped 4; count of bases not matched to a gene: 1. Per germline, CDR1 ENHRY and CDR2 SYGVKD. The length of the CDR3 is 14 residues. The CDR3 region is CAISRTGGNEKLFF. For the CDR3, the DNA is TGTGCCATCAGTCGGACAGGGGGTAATGAAAAACTGTTTTTT.

This clone was seen only once. CDR3 DNA: TGTGCCACCGACCAGACAGGGGCCTACGAGCAGTACTTC. Translation: CATDQTGAYEQYF. The V call is TRBV28, the J call TRBJ2-7, with TRBD1 matching 8 bases. CDR1 is MDHEN, CDR2 SYDVKM, per germline. The CDR3 is 13 amino acids. Trimming at V came to 10 bases and at J to 2 bases, leaving 7 bases not matched to a gene. Full variable domain (remainder filled in from reference TRBV28 and TRBJ2-7): DVKVTQSSRYLVKRTGEKVFLECVQDMDHENMFWYRQDPGLGLRLIYFSYDVKMKEKGDIPEGYSVSREKKERFSLILESASTNQTSMYLCATDQTGAYEQYFGPGTRLTVT.